The 11 T cell receptor beta chains presented below share a single source sample, sequenced in a study of beta chain features in type 1 diabetes. TCRB transcripts that were expressed got sequenced, as all of the isolated RNA had been reverse transcribed. TCRdb's copy holds only in-frame clones and misses some; the assay was immunoSEQ multiplex PCR. Of 150,000 to 200,000 clones in the sample, about 9.1% were seen once. Sequencing was performed on central memory CD4+ T cells from blood. The receptors were gathered from a woman aged 18-30 years in good health.

A word on this clone: Additional DNA sequences in this sample encode the identical CDR3. V gene TRBV7-9 combines with J gene TRBJ2-7, with 7 bases that match TRBD1. This CDR3 is 12 amino acids long. After removal of 4 bases from V and 5 bases from J, the junction contained 2 bases not matched to a gene. Per the germline V gene, CDR1 is SEHNR and CDR2 is FQNEAQ (reference sequence). The CDR3 spells CASSYDRDEQYF. The CDR3 nucleotides are TGTGCCAGCAGCTACGACAGGGACGAGCAGTACTTC.

This clone has a handful of counts. The gene calls are TRBV18 and TRBJ1-2; D is unclear. Germline values: CDR1 KGHSH, CDR2 LQKENI. The CDR3 consists of 15 residues. Trimming took off 0 bases at V and 7 bases at J, with 15 bases between the two ends. This CDR3 reads CASSPPETPRGGYTF. CDR3 sequence (DNA): TGTGCCAGCTCACCACCGGAGACCCCCCGAGGTGGCTACACCTTC.

The chain recombines TRBV6-5 with TRBJ2-3, with D possibly being TRBD1 (6 bases). This CDR3 contains 16 residues. The V gene's germline CDR1 is MNHEY and CDR2 SVGAGI. V was shortened by 0 bases and J by 4 bases, with 14 bases between the two germline ends. The CDR3 bases are TGTGCCAGCAGTTACTCTCCCCAGGGGCTTTCAGATACGCAGTATTTT. Translated: CASSYSPQGLSDTQYF.

This clone appeared a few times. The chain links TRBV7-9 to TRBJ2-3; 10 bases are shared with TRBD2. Looked up from germline, CDR1 is SEHNR and CDR2 is FQNEAQ (reference sequence). Trimming removed 2 bases from V and 0 bases from J; junction bases left unmatched: 5. CDR3 size: 17 residues. The CDR3 DNA sequence: TGTGCCAGCAGCTTAAGGGCTAGCGGGGGAAGCACAGATACGCAGTATTTT. Its translation: CASSLRASGGSTDTQYF.

The chain uses TRBV30 and TRBJ2-2, with 12 bases fitting TRBD2. This CDR3 contains 15 residues. The germline V gene encodes CDR1 GTSNPN and CDR2 SVGIG (reference sequence). After removal of 0 bases from V and 7 bases from J, the junction contained 3 bases not matched to a gene. The CDR3 DNA follows: TGTGCCTGGAGTGTAACTAGCGGGAGGAACGGGGAGCTGTTTTTT. Protein: CAWSVTSGRNGELFF.

This clone appeared a few times. The chain couples TRBV5-8 to TRBJ2-5, with 7 bases matching TRBD1. After removal of 6 bases from V and 1 base from J, the junction contained 3 bases not matched to a gene. CDR3 length: 13 amino acids. CDR1 SGHTS and CDR2 YDEGEE come from the germline V gene. CDR3 nucleotide sequence: TGTGCCAGCACCTGGGACAGCCAAGAGACCCAGTACTTC. This gives the protein CASTWDSQETQYF.

This clone was observed a handful of times. V usage is TRBV7-2 and J usage is TRBJ2-1, with D possibly matching TRBD1 (6 bases). V was pared by 5 bases and J by 7 bases, with 21 bases between. Germline CDR1 and CDR2: SGHTA and FQGNSA. This CDR3 is 16 amino acids long. CDR3 nucleotides: TGTGCCAGCAGCCCGGACAGCTACGGGTCTTGGAATGAGCAGTTCTTC. Its protein product is CASSPDSYGSWNEQFF.

V and J are TRBV4-3 and TRBJ2-1, with 15 bases identical to TRBD2. CDR1 and CDR2 from the germline V gene are LGHNA and YSLEER. The ends lost 0 bases at V and 7 bases at J; junction bases unmatched: 7. The CDR3 length is 18 residues. CDR3 region: CASSQDRGLAGGRNEQFF. DNA of the CDR3: TGCGCCAGCAGCCAAGATAGGGGACTAGCGGGGGGCCGGAATGAGCAGTTCTTC.

The gene calls are TRBV7-8 and TRBJ2-3; D gene unclear. The CDR3 contains 13 residues. Germline lookup yields CDR1 SGHVS and CDR2 FQNEAQ. Trimming took 10 bases from V and 0 from J, leaving 11 bases between them. CDR3 sequence reads: CAIASASTDTQYF. The CDR3 nucleotides are TGTGCCATAGCAAGTGCTAGCACAGATACGCAGTATTTT.

In its sample, this clone was seen a few times. This chain connects TRBV2 to TRBJ1-2; 9 bases are shared with TRBD1. The length of the CDR3 is 15 residues. Germline V lookup: CDR1 SNHLY, CDR2 FYNNEI. V shed 1 base and J 8 bases; nucleotides not matched to a gene: 8. CDR3 in DNA: TGTGCCAGCAGTGAAGAGAGGGACAGGGTCCAAGGCTACACCTTC. Translating gives CASSEERDRVQGYTF.

V and J are TRBV5-6 and TRBJ2-5; TRBD2 agrees at 15 bases. V was pared by 4 bases and J by 9 bases, with 10 bases of the junction left unmatched. Per germline, CDR1 SGHDT and CDR2 YYEEEE. The CDR3 totals 16 residues. In DNA form, the CDR3 reads TGTGCCAGCAGCGCCGGACTAGCGGGGGGGAGCGGGGCCCAGTACTTC. It codes for CASSAGLAGGSGAQYF.